Given below is one T cell receptor beta chain in context. This clonotype was observed a handful of times. Its antigen is currently not known. No much larger clone exists at a distance of one base, and base qualities are not known. The data were taken from a study of T cells after yellow fever vaccination (dated by TCRdb to between 2018 and 2020). About the full investigation: Libraries from fractions with low cell numbers were prepared with the SMART-Seq v4 Ultra Low Input RNA kit. Two healthy male donors, one aged 18 to 30 and one aged 30 to 40 years, were included in the cohort. Bulk TCR alpha and beta repertoires were sequenced longitudinally to track T-cell clones before and after primary and booster YFV17D yellow fever vaccination. Bulk PBMC replicates and cell subsets were isolated from blood drawn at multiple timepoints before and after both primary and secondary immunization. Study-level results and caveats: Only a couple of donors were included in the study, so the extent to which the findings can be generalized is limited. A small fraction of clonotypes appeared in both the CD4 and CD8 compartments, likely as a result of convergent recombination. After the booster, most clones that had expanded after primary vaccination were detected again (around 96% of CD4 and roughly 86% of CD8), suggesting broad maintenance of memory. Computational filtering was required because FACS-sorted repertoires could contain abundant contaminating clonotypes from the bulk population. Compared with the primary T-cell response, the secondary T-cell response was faster but weaker, reaching its peak on day 5 rather than on day 15.

TCR cDNA was made using 5'RACE template switching, a step that added a universal primer site and unique molecular identifiers. Priming of cDNA synthesis was performed from both the TCR alpha and TCR beta constant segments. Libraries were amplified in two PCR steps, with sample barcodes and sequencing adapters added in the second step. Sequencing of libraries was done on Illumina HiSeq 2500 (2x100 bp) or NovaSeq (2x150 bp). Concerning the study's data processing: MIGEC handled demultiplexing of reads and collapsing into UMI consensus sequences, while MiXCR performed V(D)J alignment. Clonotypes responding to the vaccine were identified with edgeR on replicate PBMC samples, with the criteria of FDR below 0.01 and a log2 fold change above 5 up to day 15. Each bulk clonotype was labeled CD4 or CD8 based on which sequenced repertoire, CD4 or CD8, contained the clonotype at higher abundance. TCRdb trimmed the raw reads at Q25, called clones with MiXCR and kept productive beta chains. Here each entry gathers all rows of one CDR3 protein and keeps the most common genes and DNA. TCRdb's processing, not the authors', yielded these V and J calls. This sample lists some 600,000 distinct CDR3 sequences; roughly 12% were detected once. The top ten hold under 15% of the sample.

The CDR3 starts with the cysteine, ends with the phenylalanine, and has 15 residues. CDR3 DNA is the only sequence kept; it has 45 bases, read in frame from the first base. At the junction V is shortened by 0 bases and J by 7 bases, with 14 bases in between. CDR1 SGHRS and CDR2 YFSETQ were looked up in the germline V gene. This sample's treatment or condition label indicates: live attenuated yellow fever vaccine strain. At each blood-draw timepoint, two biological replicates of bulk PBMCs were collected. PBMCs were isolated from peripheral blood using a standard Ficoll-Paque protocol. TriZol was used to extract RNA from bulk PBMCs, CD4 and CD8 fractions, and dextramer-positive and dextramer-negative fractions.

The sequencing here drew on PBMCs, taken on the day of the yellow fever booster vaccination. This receptor was obtained from a man between 25 and 39 years old who received the YFV17D yellow fever vaccine. This chain is built from TRBV5-1 and TRBJ2-1; no D gene can be assigned with confidence. The CDR3: CASSLAGGPRNEQFF. The DNA sequence follows: TGCGCCAGCAGCTTGGCGGGCGGCCCTAGGAATGAGCAGTTCTTC. With the rest looked up from the reference TRBV5-1 and TRBJ2-1 genes rather than sequenced, the full variable domain is KAGVTQTPRYLIKTRGQQVTLSCSPISGHRSVSWYQQTPGQGLQFLFEYFSETQRNKGNFPGRFSGRQFSNSRSEMNVSTLELGDSALYLCASSLAGGPRNEQFFGPGTRLTVL.